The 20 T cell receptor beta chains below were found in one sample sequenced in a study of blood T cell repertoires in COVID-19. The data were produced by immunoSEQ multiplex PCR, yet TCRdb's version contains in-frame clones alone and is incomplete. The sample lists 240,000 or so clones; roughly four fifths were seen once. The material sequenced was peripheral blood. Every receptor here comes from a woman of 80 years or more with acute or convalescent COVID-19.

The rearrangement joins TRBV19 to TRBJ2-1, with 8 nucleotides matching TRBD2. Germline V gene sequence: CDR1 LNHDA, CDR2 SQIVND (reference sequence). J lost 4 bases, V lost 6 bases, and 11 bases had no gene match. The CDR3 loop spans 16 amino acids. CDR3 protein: CASSPREGKTYNEQFF. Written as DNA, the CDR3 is TGTGCCAGTAGCCCTCGGGAGGGAAAAACTTACAATGAGCAGTTCTTC.

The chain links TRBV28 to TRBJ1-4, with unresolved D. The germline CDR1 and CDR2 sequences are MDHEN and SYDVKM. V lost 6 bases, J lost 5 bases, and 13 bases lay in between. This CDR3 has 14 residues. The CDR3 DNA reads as TGTGCCAGCAGACTCCCTGGAGGGAATGAAAAACTGTTTTTT. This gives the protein CASRLPGGNEKLFF.

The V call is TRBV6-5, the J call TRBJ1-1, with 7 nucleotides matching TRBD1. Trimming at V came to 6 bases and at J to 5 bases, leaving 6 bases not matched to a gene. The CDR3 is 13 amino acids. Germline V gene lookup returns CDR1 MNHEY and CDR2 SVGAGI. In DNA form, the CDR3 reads TGTGCCAGCAGGCGACAGGGAGGTACTGAAGCTTTCTTT. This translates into CASRRQGGTEAFF.

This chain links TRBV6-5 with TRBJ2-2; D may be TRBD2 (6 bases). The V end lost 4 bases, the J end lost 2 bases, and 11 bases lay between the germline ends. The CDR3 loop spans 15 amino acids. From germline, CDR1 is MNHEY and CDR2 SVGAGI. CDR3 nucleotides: TGTGCCAGCAGTTCGGGGGAACTCAACACCGGGGAGCTGTTTTTT. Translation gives CASSSGELNTGELFF.

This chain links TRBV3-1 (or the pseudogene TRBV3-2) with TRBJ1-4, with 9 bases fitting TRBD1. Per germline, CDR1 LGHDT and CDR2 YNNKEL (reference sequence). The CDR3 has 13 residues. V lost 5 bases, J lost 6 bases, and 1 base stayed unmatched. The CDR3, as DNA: TGTGCCAGCAGCTGGACAGGGGATGAAAAACTGTTTTTT. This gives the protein CASSWTGDEKLFF.

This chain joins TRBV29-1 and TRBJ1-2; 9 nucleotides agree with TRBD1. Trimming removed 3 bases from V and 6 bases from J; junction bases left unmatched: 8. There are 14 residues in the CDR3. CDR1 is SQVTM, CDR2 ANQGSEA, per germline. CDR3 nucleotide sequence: TGCAGCGTTGACCTCCTCGGACAGGGGAATGGCTACACCTTC. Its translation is CSVDLLGQGNGYTF.

Written as DNA, the CDR3 is TGTGCCAGCAGTACCCCAGGGGGCGCGGTAACCCTCCACTTT. Protein: CASSTPGGAVTLHF. The genes are TRBV6-2 or TRBV6-3 and TRBJ1-6; 8 bases line up with TRBD1. CDR3 length: 14 amino acids. Trimming cost V 5 bases and J 14 bases; bases outside gene matches: 11. Germline CDR1 is MNHEY and CDR2 is SVGEGT.

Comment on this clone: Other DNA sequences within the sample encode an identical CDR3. The CDR3 spells CASSPRQGAGQPQHF. The DNA of the CDR3 is TGTGCCAGCTCACCACGACAGGGGGCCGGTCAGCCCCAGCATTTT. The chain has TRBV18 and TRBJ1-5; 10 nucleotides agree with TRBD1. The CDR3 spans 15 residues. Germline values: CDR1 KGHSH, CDR2 LQKENI. Trimming cost V 1 base and J 6 bases; bases outside gene matches: 3.

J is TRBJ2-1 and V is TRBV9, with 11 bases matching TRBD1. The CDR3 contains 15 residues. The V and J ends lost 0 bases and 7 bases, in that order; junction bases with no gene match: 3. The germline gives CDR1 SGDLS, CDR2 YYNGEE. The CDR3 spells CASSVVGQGVNEQFF. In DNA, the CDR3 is TGTGCCAGCAGCGTAGTGGGACAGGGGGTGAATGAGCAGTTCTTC.

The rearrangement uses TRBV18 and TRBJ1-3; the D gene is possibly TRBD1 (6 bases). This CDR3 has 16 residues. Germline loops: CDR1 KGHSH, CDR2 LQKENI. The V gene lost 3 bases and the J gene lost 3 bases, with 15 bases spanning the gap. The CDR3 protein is CASSPTPTGNGNTIYF. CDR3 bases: TGTGCCAGCTCACCGACTCCAACAGGGAATGGAAACACCATATATTTT.

As DNA, the CDR3 is TGTGCCAGCAGCCCGTTTGCCGGGACAGGGAATGGAAACACCATATATTTT. Its protein product is CASSPFAGTGNGNTIYF. The chain is built from TRBV3-1 (or the pseudogene TRBV3-2) and TRBJ1-3; TRBD1 agrees at 9 bases. Germline trimming cut 4 bases from V and 3 bases from J; bases unmatched to any gene: 10. In germline, CDR1 is LGHDT, CDR2 YNNKEL (reference sequence). The length of the CDR3 is 17 residues.

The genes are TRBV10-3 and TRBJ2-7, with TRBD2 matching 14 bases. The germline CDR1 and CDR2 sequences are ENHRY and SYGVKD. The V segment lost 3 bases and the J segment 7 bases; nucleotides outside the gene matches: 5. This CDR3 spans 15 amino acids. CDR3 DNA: TGTGCCATCAGTGATCAGGGACTAGCGGGGGATGAGCAGTACTTC. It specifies CAISDQGLAGDEQYF.

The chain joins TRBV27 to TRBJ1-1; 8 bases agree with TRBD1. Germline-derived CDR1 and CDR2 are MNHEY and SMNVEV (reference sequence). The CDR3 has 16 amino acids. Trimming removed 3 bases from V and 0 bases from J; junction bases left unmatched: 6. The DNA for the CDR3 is TGTGCCAGCAGTTTGCCTGGGACAGGCGTGAACACTGAAGCTTTCTTT. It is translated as CASSLPGTGVNTEAFF.

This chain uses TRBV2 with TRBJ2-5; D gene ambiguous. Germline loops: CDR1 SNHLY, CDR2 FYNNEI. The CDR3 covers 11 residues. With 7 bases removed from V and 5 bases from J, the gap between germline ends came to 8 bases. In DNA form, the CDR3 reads TGTGCCAGCACGACTGGGGAGACCCAGTACTTC. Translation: CASTTGETQYF.

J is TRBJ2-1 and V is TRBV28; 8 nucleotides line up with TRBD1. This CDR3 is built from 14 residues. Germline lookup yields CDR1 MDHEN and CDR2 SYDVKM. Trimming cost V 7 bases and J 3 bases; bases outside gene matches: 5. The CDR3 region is CASIMTGVYNEQFF. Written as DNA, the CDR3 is TGTGCCAGCATCATGACAGGGGTCTACAATGAGCAGTTCTTC.

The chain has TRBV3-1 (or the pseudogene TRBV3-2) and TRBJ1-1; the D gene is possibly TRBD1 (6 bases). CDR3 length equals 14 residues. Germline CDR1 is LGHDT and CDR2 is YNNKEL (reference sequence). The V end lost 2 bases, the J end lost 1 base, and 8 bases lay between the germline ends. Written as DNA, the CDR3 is TGTGCCAGCAGCCAAAGGGGGACGAACACTGAAGCTTTCTTT. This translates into CASSQRGTNTEAFF.

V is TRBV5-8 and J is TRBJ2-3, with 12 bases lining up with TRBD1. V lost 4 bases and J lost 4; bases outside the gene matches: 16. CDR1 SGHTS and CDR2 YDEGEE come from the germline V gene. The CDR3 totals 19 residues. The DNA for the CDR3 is TGTGCCAGCAGCCGGACGTTCCCGGGACAGGGGGCGAGGGCAGATACGCAGTATTTT. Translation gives CASSRTFPGQGARADTQYF.

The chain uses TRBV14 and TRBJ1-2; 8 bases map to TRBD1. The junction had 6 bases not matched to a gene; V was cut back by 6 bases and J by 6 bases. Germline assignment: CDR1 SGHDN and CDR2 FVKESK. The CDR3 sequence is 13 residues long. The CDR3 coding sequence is TGTGCCAGCAGAACGACAGGGGAGGATGGCTACACCTTC. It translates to CASRTTGEDGYTF.

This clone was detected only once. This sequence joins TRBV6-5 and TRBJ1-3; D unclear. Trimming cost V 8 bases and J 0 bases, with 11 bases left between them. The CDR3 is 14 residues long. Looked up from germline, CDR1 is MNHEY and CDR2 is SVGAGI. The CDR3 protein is CASQTTLSGNTIYF. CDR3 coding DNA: TGTGCCAGCCAGACGACTCTCTCTGGAAACACCATATATTTT.

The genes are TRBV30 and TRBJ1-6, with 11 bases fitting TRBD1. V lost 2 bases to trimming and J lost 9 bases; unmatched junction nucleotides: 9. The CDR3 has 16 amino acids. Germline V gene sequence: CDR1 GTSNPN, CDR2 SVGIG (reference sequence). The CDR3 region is CAWSSRDRGNFSPLHF. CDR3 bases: TGTGCCTGGAGTAGCCGGGACAGGGGGAACTTTTCACCCCTCCACTTT.